These 14 T cell receptor beta chains share one sample of origin, sequenced in a study of shared T cell receptors in the human thymus. Assay used: immunoSEQ multiplex PCR; TCRdb lists only in-frame clones, some missing. The data contain 500,000 to 550,000 clones, around 82% of them singletons. This sample was shared with a second study, whose subject was human thymus T cells.

Specimen: thymocytes. The receptors were gathered from a boy under two years old with a congenital heart defect.

This chain links TRBV7-9 with TRBJ2-6; the D is unclear. V shed 3 bases and J shed 3 bases, with 3 bases lying between them. CDR3 length equals 13 residues. Germline V gene data show CDR1 as SEHNR and CDR2 as FQNEAQ (reference sequence). CDR3 in amino acids: CASSFNGANVLTF. The CDR3 coding sequence is TGTGCCAGCAGCTTTAATGGGGCCAACGTCCTGACTTTC.

The chain uses TRBV11-3 and TRBJ2-1; possibly TRBD2 for D (5 bases). CDR3 length equals 14 residues. V lost 1 base to trimming and J lost 7 bases, with 11 bases between them. Germline CDR1 is SGHNT and CDR2 is YENEEA. The DNA for the CDR3 is TGTGCCAGCAGCTTAGTTGGCGGGCTGAATGAGCAGTTCTTC. Translating it yields CASSLVGGLNEQFF.

The chain is built from TRBV4-2 and TRBJ2-3; 11 nucleotides line up with TRBD2. Germline CDR1 reads LGHNA; CDR2 reads YNFKEQ. The V segment lost 2 bases and the J segment 2 bases; nucleotides outside the gene matches: 15. The CDR3 is 20 residues long. CDR3 amino acids: CASSQSKGSTSGDHTDTQYF. The CDR3 DNA is TGTGCCAGCAGCCAATCCAAGGGCTCGACTAGCGGGGATCACACAGATACGCAGTATTTT.

The J gene is TRBJ2-6, the V gene TRBV5-1, with 7 bases that match TRBD1. Losses at the gene ends were 7 bases for V and 0 bases for J; bases not matched to a gene: 10. Germline-derived CDR1 and CDR2 are SGHRS and YFSETQ. This CDR3 spans 17 amino acids. CDR3 sequence: CASSFDRANSGANVLTF. The CDR3 DNA reads as TGCGCCAGCTCCTTCGACAGGGCCAACTCTGGGGCCAACGTCCTGACTTTC.

The gene calls are TRBV4-3 and TRBJ2-3; 8 bases align to TRBD2. Trimming removed 1 base from V and 6 bases from J; junction bases left unmatched: 12. CDR1 is LGHNA, CDR2 YSLEER, per germline. This CDR3 comprises 17 residues. CDR3 amino acids: CASSQVKDGRAPDTQYF. The CDR3 coding sequence is TGCGCCAGCAGCCAAGTCAAGGACGGGAGGGCCCCGGATACGCAGTATTTT.

The chain is built from TRBV19 and TRBJ2-7, with 10 bases lining up with TRBD2. Germline CDR1 and CDR2: LNHDA and SQIVND (reference sequence). The CDR3 has 16 amino acids. J lost 1 base, V lost 6 bases, and 9 bases had no gene match. The CDR3 DNA reads as TGTGCCAGTAGCCTACCCCGGACTAGCGGTTCCTACGAGCAGTACTTC. It specifies CASSLPRTSGSYEQYF.

The chain combines TRBV2 with TRBJ2-2; 9 nucleotides agree with TRBD2. There are 17 residues in the CDR3. Germline loops: CDR1 SNHLY, CDR2 FYNNEI. With 1 base clipped from V and 5 bases from J, the junction kept 8 bases outside the gene matches. CDR3 amino acids: CASSEGLAGVGTGELFF. The CDR3 bases are TGTGCCAGCAGTGAAGGGTTAGCGGGAGTCGGGACCGGGGAGCTGTTTTTT.

The chain uses TRBV5-1 and TRBJ1-1; D unresolved. Germline V gene data show CDR1 as SGHRS and CDR2 as YFSETQ. This CDR3 contains 17 residues. Deletions cut 4 bases from V and 0 bases from J, with 19 bases between. CDR3 in amino acids: CASSPGGRWRLNTEAFF. The CDR3 DNA reads as TGCGCCAGCAGCCCCGGAGGTCGGTGGCGGCTGAACACTGAAGCTTTCTTT.

The V call is TRBV7-9, the J call TRBJ1-2; possibly TRBD1 for D (6 bases). From germline, CDR1 is SEHNR and CDR2 FQNEAQ (reference sequence). Deletions cut 6 bases from V and 2 bases from J, with 13 bases between. The CDR3 runs to 14 residues. The CDR3: CASRTTGHNYGYTF. CDR3 nucleotides: TGTGCCAGCAGGACGACAGGTCACAACTATGGCTACACCTTC.

This rearrangement joins TRBV10-1 to TRBJ2-7; D remains unclear. The CDR3 is made up of 13 amino acids. From germline, CDR1 is WNHNN and CDR2 SYGVQD (reference sequence). V dropped 0 bases and J dropped 6 bases, with 9 bases sitting between them. CDR3 nucleotide sequence: TGCGCCAGCAGTGAGTCACGCGACTGCGAGCAGTACTTC. Its protein is CASSESRDCEQYF.

The genes are TRBV7-9 and TRBJ1-1; unclear D gene. Trimming removed 4 bases from V and 6 bases from J, with 15 bases in between. Germline loops: CDR1 SEHNR, CDR2 FQNEAQ (reference sequence). The CDR3 totals 14 residues. As DNA, the CDR3 is TGTGCCAGCAGCTCCAATGAAATAAGCGCTGAAGCTTTCTTT. This encodes CASSSNEISAEAFF.

The table lists this clone with a few counts. The rearrangement links TRBV5-1 to TRBJ2-1; 8 bases fit TRBD2. Trimming cost V 4 bases and J 4 bases; bases outside gene matches: 13. The CDR3 runs to 17 residues. The germline V gene encodes CDR1 SGHRS and CDR2 YFSETQ. CDR3 sequence: CASSPSGSPPSYNEQFF. The CDR3 nucleotides read TGCGCCAGCAGCCCAAGCGGGAGCCCCCCGTCGTACAATGAGCAGTTCTTC.

The gene calls are TRBV7-8 and TRBJ2-1; the match to TRBD2 covers 13 bases. The V gene's germline CDR1 is SGHVS and CDR2 FQNEAQ. The CDR3 loop spans 17 amino acids. With V trimmed by 1 base and J by 2 bases, 2 bases remained unmatched. CDR3 amino acids: CASSLELAGGTYNEQFF. The CDR3 bases are TGTGCCAGCAGCTTAGAACTAGCGGGAGGGACCTACAATGAGCAGTTCTTC. Complete variable domain (other parts from reference TRBV7-8 and TRBJ2-1): GAGVSQSPRYKVAKRGQDVALRCDPISGHVSLFWYQQALGQGPEFLTYFQNEAQLDKSGLPSDRFFAERPEGSVSTLKIQRTQQEDSAVYLCASSLELAGGTYNEQFFGPGTRLTVL.

The chain joins TRBV27 to TRBJ2-1; 8 bases match TRBD1. The germline CDR1 and CDR2 sequences are MNHEY and SMNVEV (reference sequence). J gave up 9 bases and V 5 bases, and 6 bases lay outside the gene matches. The CDR3 has 13 residues. This chain's CDR3 is CASSATTGGEQFF. CDR3 nucleotide sequence: TGTGCCAGCAGTGCTACTACAGGGGGTGAGCAGTTCTTC.